This T cell receptor (beta chain) derives from a study of metastatic and nonmetastatic thyroid tumors (dated by TCRdb to 2020 to 2021). For the study in its entirety: For patients with malignant and with benign thyroid disease, the researchers compared repertoires between peripheral blood samples and tumor or nodule tissue samples.

No treatment had been received by any patient before thyroid surgery. Using T-cell receptor beta sequencing, the researchers looked back retrospectively at clinical samples from patients, gathered between about 2012 and 2019. The CDR3, cysteine through phenylalanine, is 20 amino acids long. The sequence is cut down to CDR3 DNA, 60 bases in frame from base 1. From a lookup of the germline V gene, CDR1 and CDR2 are KGHSY and FQNENV. The germline V and J ends show losses of 5 bases and 0 bases respectively, and no gene match explains 18 bases of the junction. Summary of the overall study and its limitations: TCR beta diversity was reported as significantly higher in malignant tumors than in benign nodules, in both blood and tumor samples.

In the case of this clone: What this receptor recognizes is not known. Within one base of it there is no much larger clone, and no base qualities were kept.

The library was built by means of PCR. TCRdb lists the instrument as Illumina HiSeq 4000. High-throughput sequencing was used to profile the TCR beta-chain CDR3 region of every patient. As for the original processing: Drawing on CDR3 differences between clinicopathological groups, the researchers built a classifier meant to tell apart patients with distant-metastatic papillary thyroid cancer. The Shannon index was used to assess repertoire diversity, and the Morisita-Horn index was used to assess tumor-blood repertoire similarity. Using fastp trimming at Q25 and MiXCR clonotype assembly, TCRdb reanalyzed the public sequencing data and kept in-frame beta chains. The V and J calls here are based on TCRdb, not the publication. This sample comprises about 27,000 clones, 16% of them detected only once. Under 7.5% of the sample is held by the ten biggest clonotypes.

The chain couples TRBV16 to TRBJ2-1; 8 central bases correspond to TRBD1. Sequenced input: blood. The TCR was taken from a male donor with papillary thyroid cancer or a benign thyroid nodule (not recorded which). Some clones in this sample may be carry-over from other donors' samples. The CDR3 is CASSLFGQGSTTPSYNEQFF. The DNA is as follows: TGTGCCAGCAGCTTGTTTGGACAGGGTAGTACTACCCCCTCCTACAATGAGCAGTTCTTC.